This T cell receptor beta chain was identified in a study of cytomegalovirus exposure and HLA in healthy donors. Some clones are missing from TCRdb's copy, which holds only in-frame ones; the method was immunoSEQ multiplex PCR. This table holds roughly 190,000 clones, about 82% found once. Trimming removed 6 bases at V and 0 bases at J, with 17 bases between. Germline assignment: CDR1 MNHEY and CDR2 SMNVEV (reference sequence). This CDR3 has 16 amino acids. The chain combines TRBV27 with TRBJ1-1; D remains ambiguous. Sample: PBMCs. The receptor was isolated from a woman aged 18-29 years in good health and CMV-seronegative. The CDR3 spells CASSLGSGLVNTEAFF. The CDR3 nucleotides read TGTGCCAGCAGCCTCGGGTCCGGACTCGTGAACACTGAAGCTTTCTTT.